The 11 T cell receptor beta chains given below trace back to one sample, sequenced in a study of blood T cells in healthy people across ages. For the second PCR, which ran for about 6 to 11 cycles, a sample-barcoded 5' primer and a J-beta primer mix were used. TCRdb reprocessed the 5' RACE reads via MiXCR and lists one record per CDR3 protein. Of some 290,000 distinct CDR3 sequences detected, roughly 29% appear once; the ten largest clones hold 29%. The material sequenced was blood. The receptor set was obtained from a woman in her 70s in good health.

This chain links TRBV7-2 with TRBJ2-3, with D tentatively TRBD2 (6 bases). Trimming stripped 5 bases from V and 1 base from J, with 13 bases between. The CDR3 is 15 amino acids. Germline V lookup: CDR1 SGHTA, CDR2 FQGNSA. CDR3 sequence (DNA): TGTGCCAGCAGCCAAACTAGCAGACGCACAGATACGCAGTATTTT. This codes for CASSQTSRRTDTQYF.

This clonotype showed up just a few times. The CDR3 loop reads CASSPIWDEQFF. For the CDR3, the DNA is TGTGCCAGCTCCCCCATCTGGGATGAGCAGTTCTTC. This chain links TRBV13 with TRBJ2-1; no clear D. The CDR3 runs 12 residues. CDR1 is PRHDT, CDR2 FYEKMQ, per germline (reference sequence). V lost 8 bases and J 8 bases, leaving 13 bases between the germline ends.

The chain recombines TRBV3-1 with TRBJ1-1; 8 bases are shared with TRBD1. CDR1 LGHDT and CDR2 YNNKEL come from the germline V gene (reference sequence). Trimming took 1 base from V and 10 from J; bases not matched to a gene: 5. This CDR3 has 13 amino acids. The CDR3 here is CASSQGGTGRAFF. CDR3 bases: TGTGCCAGCAGCCAAGGGGGGACAGGAAGAGCTTTCTTT.

The chain carries TRBV29-1 and TRBJ2-7; 7 bases align to TRBD1. CDR1 and CDR2 from the germline V gene are SQVTM and ANQGSEA. The V segment lost 4 bases and the J segment 6 bases; nucleotides outside the gene matches: 6. The CDR3 has 12 amino acids. The CDR3 sequence: CSVGNRGSEQYF. DNA for the CDR3: TGCAGCGTTGGGAACAGGGGATCCGAGCAGTACTTC.

This rearrangement joins TRBV20-1 to TRBJ2-4, with 9 bases that match TRBD2. V gave up 3 bases and J gave up 3 bases; unmatched junction bases: 15. CDR3 length: 18 residues. The V gene's germline CDR1 is DFQATT and CDR2 SNEGSKA (reference sequence). CDR3 DNA: TGCAGTGCTAGCTCTTTAAGAGCGGGAGGTTCTGTCAAAAACATTCAGTACTTC. The encoded protein is CSASSLRAGGSVKNIQYF.

This clonotype has a count of ten or more. This chain joins TRBV28 and TRBJ1-2; D unresolved. Trimming stripped 6 bases from V and 0 bases from J, with 11 bases between. Germline CDR1 is MDHEN and CDR2 is SYDVKM. This CDR3 comprises 14 residues. Written as DNA, the CDR3 is TGTGCCAGCAGCCCGGCCGCCGCTAACTATGGCTACACCTTC. Protein sequence: CASSPAAANYGYTF.

The rearrangement uses TRBV20-1 and TRBJ1-6; D gene ambiguous. With 4 bases removed from V and 6 bases from J, the gap between germline ends came to 13 bases. Germline values: CDR1 DFQATT, CDR2 SNEGSKA (reference sequence). CDR3 length equals 14 residues. CDR3 coding DNA: TGCAGTGCTACCCAACGGACGGGTAATTCACCCCTCCACTTT. It translates to CSATQRTGNSPLHF.

This clonotype was seen more than once but under ten times. Here the CDR3 reads CSAEYASNQPQHF. The DNA of the CDR3 is TGCAGTGCAGAGTACGCCTCCAATCAGCCCCAGCATTTT. The chain couples TRBV20-1 to TRBJ1-5, with D uncertain. Trimming removed 6 bases at V and 3 bases at J, with 12 bases between. Per the germline V gene, CDR1 is DFQATT and CDR2 is SNEGSKA (reference sequence). The CDR3 sequence is 13 residues long.

The chain joins TRBV14 to TRBJ2-5; no clear D. This CDR3 has 13 residues. CDR1 SGHDN and CDR2 FVKESK come from the germline V gene. V was cut by 1 base and J by 6 bases, with 9 bases left in between. CDR3 bases: TGTGCCAGCAGCCAAGGACTTGTAAAGACCCAGTACTTC. It encodes CASSQGLVKTQYF.

There are many counts of this clonotype. This chain uses TRBV6-5 with TRBJ2-1, with D possibly being TRBD2 (6 bases). CDR3 length: 15 amino acids. V was clipped by 6 bases and J by 4 bases, with 16 bases between them. From germline, CDR1 is MNHEY and CDR2 SVGAGI. Here the CDR3 reads CASSNGGIGYNEQFF. The CDR3 DNA reads as TGTGCCAGCAGCAACGGGGGTATTGGTTACAATGAGCAGTTCTTC.

The sample holds a few counts of this clonotype. The chain couples TRBV28 to TRBJ2-2; D is undetermined. V was shortened by 3 bases and J by 5 bases, with 7 bases between the two germline ends. The germline gives CDR1 MDHEN, CDR2 SYDVKM. This CDR3 spans 13 amino acids. DNA of the CDR3: TGTGCCAGCAGTTTCTCCCTGACCGGGGAGCTGTTTTTT. Encoded protein: CASSFSLTGELFF.